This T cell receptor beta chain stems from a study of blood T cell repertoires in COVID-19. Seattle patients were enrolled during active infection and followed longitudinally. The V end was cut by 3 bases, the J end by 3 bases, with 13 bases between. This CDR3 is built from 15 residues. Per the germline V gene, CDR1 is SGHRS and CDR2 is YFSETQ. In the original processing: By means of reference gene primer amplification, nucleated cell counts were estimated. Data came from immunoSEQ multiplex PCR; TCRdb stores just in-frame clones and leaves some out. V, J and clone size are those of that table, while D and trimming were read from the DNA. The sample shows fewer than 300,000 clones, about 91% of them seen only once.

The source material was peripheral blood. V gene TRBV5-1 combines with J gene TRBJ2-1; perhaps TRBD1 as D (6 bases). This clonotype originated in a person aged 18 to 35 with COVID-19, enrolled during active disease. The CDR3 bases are TGCGCCAGCAGCTCGTACAGGGCCCTCTACAATGAGCAGTTCTTC. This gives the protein CASSSYRALYNEQFF.